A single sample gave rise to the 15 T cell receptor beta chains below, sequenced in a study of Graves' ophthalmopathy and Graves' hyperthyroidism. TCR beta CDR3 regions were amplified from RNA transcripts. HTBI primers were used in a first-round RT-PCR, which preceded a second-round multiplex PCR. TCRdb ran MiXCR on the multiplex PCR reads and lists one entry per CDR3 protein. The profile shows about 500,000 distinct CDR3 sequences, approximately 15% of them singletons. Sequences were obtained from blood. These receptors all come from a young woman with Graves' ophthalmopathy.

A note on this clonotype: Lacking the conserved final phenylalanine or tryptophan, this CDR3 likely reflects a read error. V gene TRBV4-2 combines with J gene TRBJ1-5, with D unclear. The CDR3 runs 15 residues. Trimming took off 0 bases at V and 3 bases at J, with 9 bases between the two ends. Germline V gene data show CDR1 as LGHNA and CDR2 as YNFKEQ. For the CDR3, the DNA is TGTGCCAGCAGCCAAGATTTCACCCTCAATCAGCCCCAGCATTTG. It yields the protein CASSQDFTLNQPQHL.

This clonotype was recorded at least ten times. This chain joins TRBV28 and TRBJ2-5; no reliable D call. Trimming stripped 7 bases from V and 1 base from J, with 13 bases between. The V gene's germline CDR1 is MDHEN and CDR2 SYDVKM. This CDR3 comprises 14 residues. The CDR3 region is CASTRGPGQETQYF. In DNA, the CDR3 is TGTGCCAGCACTCGAGGCCCAGGCCAAGAGACCCAGTACTTC. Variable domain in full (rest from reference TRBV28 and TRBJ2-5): DVKVTQSSRYLVKRTGEKVFLECVQDMDHENMFWYRQDPGLGLRLIYFSYDVKMKEKGDIPEGYSVSREKKERFSLILESASTNQTSMYLCASTRGPGQETQYFGPGTRLLVL.

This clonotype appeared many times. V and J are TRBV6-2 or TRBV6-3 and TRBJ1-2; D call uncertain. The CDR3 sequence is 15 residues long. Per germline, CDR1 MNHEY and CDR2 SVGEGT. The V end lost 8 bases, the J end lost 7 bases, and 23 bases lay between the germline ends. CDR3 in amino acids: CASLLAAEAWSGYTF. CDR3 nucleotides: TGTGCCAGCCTTCTTGCGGCAGAGGCTTGGAGTGGCTACACCTTC.

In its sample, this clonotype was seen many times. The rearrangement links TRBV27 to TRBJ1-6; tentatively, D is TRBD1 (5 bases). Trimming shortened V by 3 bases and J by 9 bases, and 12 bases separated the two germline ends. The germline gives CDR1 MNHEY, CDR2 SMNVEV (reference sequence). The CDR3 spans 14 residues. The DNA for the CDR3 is TGTGCCAGCAGTTTGGGGCAGAAGTCTTCACCCCTCCACTTT. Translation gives CASSLGQKSSPLHF.

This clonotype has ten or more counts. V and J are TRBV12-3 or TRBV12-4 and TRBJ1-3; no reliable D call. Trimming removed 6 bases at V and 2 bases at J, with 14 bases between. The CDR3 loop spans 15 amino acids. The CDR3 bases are TGTGCCAGCAGGATGGACCAAATCGCTGGAAACACCATATATTTT. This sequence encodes CASRMDQIAGNTIYF.

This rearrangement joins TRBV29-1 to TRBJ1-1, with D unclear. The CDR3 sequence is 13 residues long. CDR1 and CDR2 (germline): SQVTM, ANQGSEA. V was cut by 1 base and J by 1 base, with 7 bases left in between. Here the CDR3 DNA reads TGCAGCGTTGAAGCCCCACCGAACACTGAAGCTTTCTTT. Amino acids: CSVEAPPNTEAFF.

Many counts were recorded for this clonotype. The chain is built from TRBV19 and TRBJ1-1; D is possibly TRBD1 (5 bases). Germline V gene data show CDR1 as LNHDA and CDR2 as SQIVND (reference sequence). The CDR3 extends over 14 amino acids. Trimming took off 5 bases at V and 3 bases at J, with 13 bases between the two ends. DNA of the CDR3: TGTGCCAGTAGTCGTGCGGGGGGGGACACTGAAGCTTTCTTT. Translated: CASSRAGGDTEAFF.

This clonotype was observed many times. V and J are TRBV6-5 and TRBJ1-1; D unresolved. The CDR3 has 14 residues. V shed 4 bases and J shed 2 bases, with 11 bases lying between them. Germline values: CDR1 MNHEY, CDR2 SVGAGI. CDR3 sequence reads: CASSSLTFNTEAFF. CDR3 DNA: TGTGCCAGCAGTTCCCTGACATTCAACACTGAAGCTTTCTTT.

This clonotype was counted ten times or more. The CDR3 region is CAWATRTDYGYTF. The CDR3 nucleotides are TGTGCCTGGGCAACTCGAACAGACTATGGCTACACCTTC. The chain uses TRBV30 and TRBJ1-2; D is unclear. Germline V gene lookup returns CDR1 GTSNPN and CDR2 SVGIG (reference sequence). The V end lost 5 bases, the J end lost 3 bases, and 13 bases lay between the germline ends. CDR3 size: 13 residues.

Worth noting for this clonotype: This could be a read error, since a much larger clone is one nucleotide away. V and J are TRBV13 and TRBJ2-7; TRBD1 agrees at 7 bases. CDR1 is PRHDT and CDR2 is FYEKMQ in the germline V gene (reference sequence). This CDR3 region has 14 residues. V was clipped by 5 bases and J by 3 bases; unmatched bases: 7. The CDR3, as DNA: TGTGCCAGCAGCGCTCCTGGGACAGTCTACGAGCAGTACTTC. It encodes CASSAPGTVYEQYF.

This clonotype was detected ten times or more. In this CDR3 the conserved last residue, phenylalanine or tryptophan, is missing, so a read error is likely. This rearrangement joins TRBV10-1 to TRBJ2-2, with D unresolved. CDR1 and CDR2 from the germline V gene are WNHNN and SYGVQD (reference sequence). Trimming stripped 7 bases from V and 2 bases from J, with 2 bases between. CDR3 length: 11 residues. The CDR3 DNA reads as TGCGCCAGCAAAAACACCGGGGAGCTGTTTCTT. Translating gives CASKNTGELFL.

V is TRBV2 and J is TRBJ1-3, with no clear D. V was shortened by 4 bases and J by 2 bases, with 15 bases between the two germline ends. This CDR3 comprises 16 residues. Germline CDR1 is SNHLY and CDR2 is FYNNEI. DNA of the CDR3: TGTGCCAGCAGTGGCCCCATGGAAGGGCCTGGAAACACCATATATTTT. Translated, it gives CASSGPMEGPGNTIYF. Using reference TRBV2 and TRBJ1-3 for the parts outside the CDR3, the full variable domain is EPEVTQTPSHQVTQMGQEVILRCVPISNHLYFYWYRQILGQKVEFLVSFYNNEISEKSEIFDDQFSVERPDGSNFTLKIRSTKLEDSAMYFCASSGPMEGPGNTIYFGEGSWLTVV.

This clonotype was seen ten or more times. The CDR3 here is CASSFRGQQETQYF. The CDR3 DNA reads TGTGCCAGCAGTTTCAGGGGGCAACAAGAGACCCAGTACTTC. J is TRBJ2-5 and V is TRBV12-3 or TRBV12-4; 8 bases agree with TRBD1. After removal of 3 bases from V and 2 bases from J, the junction contained 2 bases not matched to a gene. The length of the CDR3 is 14 residues.

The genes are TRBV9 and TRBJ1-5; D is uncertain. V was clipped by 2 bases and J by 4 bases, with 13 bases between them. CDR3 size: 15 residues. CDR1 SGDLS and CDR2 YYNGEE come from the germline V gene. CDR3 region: CASSVDDGLNQPQHF. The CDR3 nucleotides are TGTGCCAGCAGCGTCGATGACGGCCTTAATCAGCCCCAGCATTTT.

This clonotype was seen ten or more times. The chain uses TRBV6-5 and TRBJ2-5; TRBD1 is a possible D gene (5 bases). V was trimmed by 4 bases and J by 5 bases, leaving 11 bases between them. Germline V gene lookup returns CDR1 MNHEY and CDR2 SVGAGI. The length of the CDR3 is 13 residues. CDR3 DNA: TGTGCCAGCAGTTGGACAACGAAGGAGACCCAGTACTTC. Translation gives CASSWTTKETQYF.